These 2 T cell receptor beta chains were sequenced from one sample in a study of tissue T cells after allogeneic stem cell transplantation. Sample time point: mouse harvest day 7 after allogeneic transplant. Each mouse received 10^7 T-cell-depleted marrow cells plus 10^6 splenic CD5+ T cells by tail vein. TCRdb's table, derived via immunoSEQ multiplex PCR, lists solely in-frame clones and lacks some. The sample gives 9,500 or so clones, 35% to 50% of which show up once; approximately 1.6% is in the top ten. What was sequenced was skin. The receptors come from a female BALB/c mouse given C57BL/6 T cells with graft-versus-host disease after an allogeneic hematopoietic cell transplant.

Note on this clone: Mouse names are used for the genes. The sequenced fragment ends 1 residue before the CDR3 boundary, so the rest is inferred from the germline J gene. The chain couples TRBV1 to TRBJ1-5; D is uncertain. The V and J ends lost 1 base and 6 bases respectively, with 4 bases between them. From germline, CDR1 is NSQYPW and CDR2 LRSPGD (reference sequence). This CDR3 region has 12 residues. The part of the CDR3 DNA that was read is TGCACCTGCAGTGCAGCGTCCCAGGCTCCGCTT. Its protein product is CTCSAASQAPL. Given in full, the CDR3 is CTCSAASQAPLF.

This clone turned up a few times. Germline and genes: mouse. The read ends 1 residue early relative to the CDR3; the germline J gene fills the gap. The chain combines TRBV26 with TRBJ2-7; no definite D call. The CDR3 totals 16 residues. V was clipped by 4 bases and J by 4 bases, with 20 bases between them. Germline-derived CDR1 and CDR2 are KGHPV and FQNQEV (reference sequence). The CDR3 bases that were read are TGTGCCAGCAGTCGGGGATCATATCGAGTTCCATATGAACAGTAC. Its protein is CASSRGSYRVPYEQY. The whole CDR3 protein reads CASSRGSYRVPYEQYF.